This T cell receptor (beta chain) was identified in a study of blood T cells in healthy people across ages. This clonotype showed up many times. The target antigen is unknown. General study results and limits: Roughly linear age-related decline in beta diversity appeared, significant by age 40.

The second PCR ran roughly 6 to 11 cycles with a sample-barcoded 5' primer and J-beta primers. Each cDNA molecule was tagged by a template-switch adaptor that had 12 random nucleotides. TCRdb reprocessed the 5' RACE reads via MiXCR and lists one record per CDR3 protein. The profile covers 870,000 or so distinct CDR3 sequences, with less than 35% appearing a single time and 15% to 20% taken by the ten largest. Isolation recovered at least 6 million PBMCs from every sample. The CDR3 runs 10 residues. In germline, CDR1 is SQVTM, CDR2 ANQGSEA. V was trimmed by 3 bases and J by 8 bases, leaving 7 bases between them.

Material for sequencing was blood. The V and J genes are TRBV29-1 and TRBJ1-2, with a possible D match to TRBD1 (6 bases). The clonotype comes from a woman of 80 years or more in good health. The CDR3 bases are TGCAGCGTTGATGGGGGCGGCTACACCTTC. Translating it yields CSVDGGGYTF.